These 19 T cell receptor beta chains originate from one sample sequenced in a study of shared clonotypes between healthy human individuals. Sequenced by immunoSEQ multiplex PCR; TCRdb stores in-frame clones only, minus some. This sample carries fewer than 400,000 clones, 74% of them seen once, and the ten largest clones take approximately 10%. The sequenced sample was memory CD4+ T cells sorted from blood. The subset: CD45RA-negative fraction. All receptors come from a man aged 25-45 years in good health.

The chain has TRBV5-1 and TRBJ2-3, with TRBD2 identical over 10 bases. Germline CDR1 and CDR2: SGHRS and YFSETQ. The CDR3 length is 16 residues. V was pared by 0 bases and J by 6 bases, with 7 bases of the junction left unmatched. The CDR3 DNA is TGCGCCAGCAGCTTGGGGACTAGCGGAGGGTGGGATACGCAGTATTTT. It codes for CASSLGTSGGWDTQYF. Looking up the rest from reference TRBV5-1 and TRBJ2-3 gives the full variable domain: KAGVTQTPRYLIKTRGQQVTLSCSPISGHRSVSWYQQTPGQGLQFLFEYFSETQRNKGNFPGRFSGRQFSNSRSEMNVSTLELGDSALYLCASSLGTSGGWDTQYFGPGTRLTVL.

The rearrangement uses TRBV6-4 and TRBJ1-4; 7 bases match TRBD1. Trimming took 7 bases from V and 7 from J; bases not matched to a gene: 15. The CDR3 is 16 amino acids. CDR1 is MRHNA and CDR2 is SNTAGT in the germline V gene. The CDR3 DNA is TGTGCCAGCATCCATTGCAGGGGACAGAAGAGTGAAAAACTGTTTTTT. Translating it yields CASIHCRGQKSEKLFF.

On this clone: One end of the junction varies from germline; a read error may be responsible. CDR3 DNA sequence: TGTGCCAGCAGCTCGGCCCTATTC. The encoded protein is CASSSALF. V is TRBV7-9 and J is TRBJ2-7; D gene ambiguous. Germline CDR1 SEHNR, CDR2 FQNEAQ (reference sequence). The CDR3 is 8 residues long.

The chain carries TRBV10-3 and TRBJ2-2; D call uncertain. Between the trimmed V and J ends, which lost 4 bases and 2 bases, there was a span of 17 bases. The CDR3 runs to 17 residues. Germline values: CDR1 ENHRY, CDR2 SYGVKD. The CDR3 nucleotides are TGTGCCATCAGTGTTGGCCAAATACTCACTAACACCGGGGAGCTGTTTTTT. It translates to CAISVGQILTNTGELFF.

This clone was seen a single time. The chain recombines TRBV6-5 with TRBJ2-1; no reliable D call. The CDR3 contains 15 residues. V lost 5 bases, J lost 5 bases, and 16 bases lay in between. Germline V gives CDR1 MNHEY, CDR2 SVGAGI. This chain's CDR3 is CASSRVLLHNNEQFF. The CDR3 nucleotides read TGTGCCAGCAGTCGAGTGTTACTACACAACAATGAGCAGTTCTTC.

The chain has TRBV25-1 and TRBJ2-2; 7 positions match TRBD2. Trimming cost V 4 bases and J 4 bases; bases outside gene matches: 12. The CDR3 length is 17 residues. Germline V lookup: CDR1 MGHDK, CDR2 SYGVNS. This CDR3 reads CASSAHLGEGATGELFF. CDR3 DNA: TGTGCCAGCAGTGCCCACCTGGGGGAGGGCGCCACCGGGGAGCTGTTTTTT.

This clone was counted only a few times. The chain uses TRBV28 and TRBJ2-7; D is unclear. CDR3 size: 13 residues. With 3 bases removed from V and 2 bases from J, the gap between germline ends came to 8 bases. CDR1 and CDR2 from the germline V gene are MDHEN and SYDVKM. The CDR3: CASSLIQTYEQYF. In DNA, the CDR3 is TGTGCCAGCAGTTTGATACAGACCTACGAGCAGTACTTC.

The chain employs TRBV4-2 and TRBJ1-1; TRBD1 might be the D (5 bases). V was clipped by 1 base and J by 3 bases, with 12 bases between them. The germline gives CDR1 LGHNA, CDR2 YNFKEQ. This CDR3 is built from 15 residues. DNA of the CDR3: TGTGCCAGCAGCCAAGGAAGAGGGGTGGACACTGAAGCTTTCTTT. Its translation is CASSQGRGVDTEAFF.

CDR3 sequence: CASSKEGLYGYTF. CDR3 in DNA: TGTGCCAGTAGTAAAGAGGGTCTCTATGGCTACACCTTC. V and J are TRBV19 and TRBJ1-2; D remains ambiguous. Germline lookup yields CDR1 LNHDA and CDR2 SQIVND (reference sequence). V lost 4 bases, J lost 4 bases, and 10 bases lay in between. This CDR3 comprises 13 residues. Using reference TRBV19 and TRBJ1-2 for the parts outside the CDR3, the full variable domain is DGGITQSPKYLFRKEGQNVTLSCEQNLNHDAMYWYRQDPGQGLRLIYYSQIVNDFQKGDIAEGYSVSREKKESFPLTVTSAQKNPTAFYLCASSKEGLYGYTFGSGTRLTVV.

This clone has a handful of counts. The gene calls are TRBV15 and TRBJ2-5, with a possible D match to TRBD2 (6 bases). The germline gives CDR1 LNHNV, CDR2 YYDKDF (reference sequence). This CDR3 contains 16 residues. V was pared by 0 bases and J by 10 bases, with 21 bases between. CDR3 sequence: CATSRDTRGYPKSQYF. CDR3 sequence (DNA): TGTGCCACCAGCAGAGATACTCGGGGGTACCCCAAAAGCCAGTACTTC. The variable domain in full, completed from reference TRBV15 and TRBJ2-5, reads DAMVIQNPRYQVTQFGKPVTLSCSQTLNHNVMYWYQQKSSQAPKLLFHYYDKDFNNEADTPDNFQSRRPNTSFCFLDIRSPGLGDTAMYLCATSRDTRGYPKSQYFGPGTRLLVL.

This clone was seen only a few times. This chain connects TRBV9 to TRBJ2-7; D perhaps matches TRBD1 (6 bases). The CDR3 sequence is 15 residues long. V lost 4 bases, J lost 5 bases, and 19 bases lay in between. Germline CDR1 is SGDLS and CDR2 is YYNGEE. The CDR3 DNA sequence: TGTGCCAGCAGCAAACAGGGAAACAGTGAGGACGAGCAGTACTTC. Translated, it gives CASSKQGNSEDEQYF.

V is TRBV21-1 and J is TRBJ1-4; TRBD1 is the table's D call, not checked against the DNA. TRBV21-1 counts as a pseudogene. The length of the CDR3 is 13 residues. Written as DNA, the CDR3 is TGTGCCAGCATAAACAGGGGCGATGAAAAACTGTTTTTT. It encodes CASINRGDEKLFF.

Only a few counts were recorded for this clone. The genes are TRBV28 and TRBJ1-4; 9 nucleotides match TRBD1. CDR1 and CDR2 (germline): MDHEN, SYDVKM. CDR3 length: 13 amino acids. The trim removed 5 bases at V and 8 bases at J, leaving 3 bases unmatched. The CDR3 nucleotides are TGTGCCAGCAGTCGAGGGACAGGGGAAAAACTGTTTTTT. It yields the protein CASSRGTGEKLFF.

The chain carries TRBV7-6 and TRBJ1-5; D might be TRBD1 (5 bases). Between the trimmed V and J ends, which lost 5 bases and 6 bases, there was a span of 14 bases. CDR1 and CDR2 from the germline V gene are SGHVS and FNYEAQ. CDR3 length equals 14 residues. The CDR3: CASSPEGTFQPQHF. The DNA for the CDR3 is TGTGCCAGCAGCCCGGAGGGGACTTTTCAGCCCCAGCATTTT.

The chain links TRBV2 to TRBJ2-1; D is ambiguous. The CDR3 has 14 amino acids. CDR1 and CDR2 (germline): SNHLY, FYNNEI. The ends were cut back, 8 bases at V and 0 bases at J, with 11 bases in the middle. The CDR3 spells CASSPVSSYNEQFF. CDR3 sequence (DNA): TGTGCCAGCTCCCCGGTTAGCTCCTACAATGAGCAGTTCTTC.

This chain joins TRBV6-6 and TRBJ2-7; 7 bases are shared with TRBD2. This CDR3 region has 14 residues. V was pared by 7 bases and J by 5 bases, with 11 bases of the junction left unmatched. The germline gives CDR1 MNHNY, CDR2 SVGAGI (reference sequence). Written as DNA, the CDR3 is TGTGCCAGCACCTGGAGGCGGGAGAGCCACGAGCAGTACTTC. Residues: CASTWRRESHEQYF.

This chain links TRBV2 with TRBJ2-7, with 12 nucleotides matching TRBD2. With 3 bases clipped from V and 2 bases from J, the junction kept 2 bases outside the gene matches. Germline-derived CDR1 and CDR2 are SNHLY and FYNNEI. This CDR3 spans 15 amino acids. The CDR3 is CASSDGLAGTYEQYF. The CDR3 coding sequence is TGTGCCAGCAGTGACGGACTAGCGGGAACCTACGAGCAGTACTTC.

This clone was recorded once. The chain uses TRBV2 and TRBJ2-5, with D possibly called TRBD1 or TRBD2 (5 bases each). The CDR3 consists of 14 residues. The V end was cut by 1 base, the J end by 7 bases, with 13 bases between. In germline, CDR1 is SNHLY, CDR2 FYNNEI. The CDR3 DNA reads TGTGCCAGCAGTGAAGGAACAGGTCGGGGGACCCAGTACTTC. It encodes CASSEGTGRGTQYF.

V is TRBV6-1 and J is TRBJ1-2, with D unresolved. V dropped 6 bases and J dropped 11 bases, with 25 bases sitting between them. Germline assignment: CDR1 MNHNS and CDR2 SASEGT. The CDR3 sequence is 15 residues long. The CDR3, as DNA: TGTGCCAGCAGCGCTCGCCAGGAATTTGTCACGAGGTACACCTTC. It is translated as CASSARQEFVTRYTF.